The T cell receptor beta chain under discussion was sequenced for a study of neoadjuvant nivolumab and ipilimumab in lung cancer. Study-wide points: TCR receptors were sequenced in few samples. Resected tumors had greater TCR richness and clonality than uninvolved lung.

The germline CDR1 and CDR2 sequences are MGHDK and SYGVNS. The CDR3 covers 14 residues. Trimming removed 2 bases at V and 1 base at J, with 8 bases between. The sample holds one count of this clone. Its specificity is unknown. Repertoires were generated with immunoSEQ multiplex PCR, while TCRdb's copy carries only in-frame clones and drops some. The table records under 15,000 clones, roughly 70% of them present only once. Sequencing was performed on peripheral blood, taken after neoadjuvant nivolumab, alone or with ipilimumab, at or shortly before surgery. J is TRBJ1-1 and V is TRBV25-1; D gene ambiguous. This TCR came from an adult with non-small cell lung cancer. CDR3: CASSENLRNTEAFF. The CDR3 nucleotides read TGTGCCAGCAGTGAAAATCTGCGGAACACTGAAGCTTTCTTT.